The present TCR beta chain was sequenced within a study of cytomegalovirus exposure and HLA in healthy donors. The study's findings and limits: Cytomegalovirus association was listed for around 170 TCR beta chains. As a later analysis showed, several of the most significant clusters appeared to be linked to common viral pathogens. It was likely that a cluster of highly shared sequence variants was a sequencing artifact.

CDR3 length equals 15 residues. V shed 2 bases and J shed 7 bases, with 12 bases lying between them. Looked up from germline, CDR1 is MNHEY and CDR2 is SMNVEV (reference sequence). Concerning this clone itself: What it binds is unknown.

PCR used 60 Vbeta primers and 13 Jbeta primers. This table comes from immunoSEQ multiplex PCR, and its TCRdb copy is limited to in-frame clones, with some not included. The sample lists some 160,000 clones, around four fifths occurring once. The sequenced sample was PBMCs. The gene calls are TRBV27 and TRBJ1-6, with D perhaps TRBD1 (6 bases). The clonotype originates from a male donor in good health and CMV-seronegative. The CDR3 DNA reads TGTGCCAGCAGTTTAAGTCGACAGGCAAATTCACCCCTCCACTTT. Protein product: CASSLSRQANSPLHF.